This T cell receptor beta chain was recorded in a study of cytomegalovirus exposure and HLA in healthy donors. Germline V gene sequence: CDR1 SEHNR, CDR2 FQNEAQ (reference sequence). Trimming pared 5 bases from V and 10 bases from J, leaving 27 bases between. This CDR3 comprises 16 residues. The PCR was carried out with 60 Vbeta primers and 13 Jbeta primers. Generated by immunoSEQ multiplex PCR, the TCRdb table keeps only in-frame clones and is missing some. The table lists 100,000 to 150,000 clones, 83% of them singletons. This chain connects TRBV7-9 to TRBJ2-7; the D gene is possibly TRBD2 (6 bases). The clonotype was recovered from a woman aged 35 to 49 in good health and CMV-seropositive. Input material: PBMCs. This chain's CDR3 is CASSPYLEGDILEQYF. DNA of the CDR3: TGTGCCAGCAGCCCCTACTTGGAGGGCGATATTTTGGAACAGTACTTC. Based on the CDR3 plus reference TRBV7-9 and TRBJ2-7, the full variable domain is DTGVSQNPRHKITKRGQNVTFRCDPISEHNRLYWYRQTLGQGPEFLTYFQNEAQLEKSRLLSDRFSAERPKGSFSTLEIQRTEQGDSAMYLCASSPYLEGDILEQYFGPGTRLTVT.